Presented here are 30 T cell receptor beta chains from one specimen sequenced in a study of regulatory T cells in long-lasting Graves disease. Both iRepertoire HTBI primers and Arm-PCR of CDR3 regions were used to build the TCR beta libraries. TCRdb reprocessed the multiplex PCR reads via MiXCR and lists one record per CDR3 protein. Counted here are 450,000 to 500,000 distinct CDR3 sequences, 15% to 20% occurring once; the ten biggest clones make up 9.5% to 15%. Described time point: newly diagnosed GD, antithyroid drugs for less than 3 months. After RNA was extracted from PBMCs, the TCR library was made from it. This sample was shared with a second study, whose subject was T cells in Graves' hyperthyroidism and ophthalmopathy.

Sequencing used peripheral blood mononuclear cells (PBMCs), obtained at new diagnosis, from a patient treated with antithyroid drugs. These receptor sequences come from a man aged 40-49 years with Graves disease.

This clonotype appeared many times. This chain joins TRBV20-1 and TRBJ1-6; 9 positions agree with TRBD1. With V trimmed by 6 bases and J by 9 bases, 6 bases remained unmatched. Germline V gene lookup returns CDR1 DFQATT and CDR2 SNEGSKA (reference sequence). The CDR3 runs 13 residues. The CDR3 protein is CSATTGQGSPLHF. The CDR3 region has the DNA TGCAGTGCGACGACGGGACAGGGTTCACCCCTCCACTTT.

This chain connects TRBV18 to TRBJ2-7; 9 nucleotides agree with TRBD1. Germline assignment: CDR1 KGHSH and CDR2 LQKENI. V lost 6 bases, J lost 0 bases, and 9 bases stayed unmatched. This CDR3 contains 16 residues. The chain's CDR3 is CASSLTGGMSSYEQYF. The CDR3 nucleotides are TGTGCCAGCTCTCTGACAGGGGGGATGAGCTCCTACGAGCAGTACTTC. Looking up the rest from reference TRBV18 and TRBJ2-7 gives the full variable domain: NAGVMQNPRHLVRRRGQEARLRCSPMKGHSHVYWYRQLPEEGLKFMVYLQKENIIDESGMPKERFSAEFPKEGPSILRIQQVVRGDSAAYFCASSLTGGMSSYEQYFGPGTRLTVT.

This clonotype turned up a few times. This chain connects TRBV4-1 to TRBJ2-3; TRBD1 is a possible D gene (5 bases). This CDR3 is 14 amino acids long. The V gene's germline CDR1 is MGHRA and CDR2 YSYEKL. V was pared by 1 base and J by 4 bases, with 9 bases between. The CDR3 loop reads CASSQVKGSDTQYF. CDR3 sequence (DNA): TGCGCCAGCAGCCAAGTTAAGGGGTCAGATACGCAGTATTTT.

The sample holds a few counts of this clonotype. V usage is TRBV12-3 or TRBV12-4 and J usage is TRBJ2-3, with D unresolved. The CDR3 has 15 amino acids. Trimming pared 7 bases from V and 6 bases from J, leaving 20 bases between. The CDR3 DNA reads TGTGCCAGCATTCATAGATCGTCGTGGGTGGATACGCAGTATTTT. As protein: CASIHRSSWVDTQYF.

The CDR3: CSARPTGTGPTDTQYF. The CDR3 bases are TGCAGTGCTAGGCCTACCGGGACAGGGCCCACAGATACGCAGTATTTT. This chain joins TRBV20-1 and TRBJ2-3, with 9 bases aligning to TRBD1. The germline V gene has CDR1 DFQATT and CDR2 SNEGSKA (reference sequence). After removal of 3 bases from V and 2 bases from J, the junction contained 9 bases not matched to a gene. This CDR3 has 16 amino acids.

In its sample, this clonotype was seen a few times. V is TRBV4-1 and J is TRBJ2-2, with TRBD1 matching 7 bases. The CDR3 contains 17 residues. V shed 3 bases and J 0 bases; nucleotides not matched to a gene: 7. Germline V gene sequence: CDR1 MGHRA, CDR2 YSYEKL. CDR3 residues: CASSQGDSRANTGELFF. In nucleotides, the CDR3 is TGCGCCAGCAGCCAGGGGGACAGCCGAGCGAACACCGGGGAGCTGTTTTTT.

This clonotype was recorded at least ten times. The chain is built from TRBV11-2 and TRBJ2-1; 7 positions match TRBD1. The germline CDR1 and CDR2 sequences are SGHAT and FQNNGV. The J segment lost 7 bases and the V segment lost 8 bases, leaving 11 bases of the junction unmatched. CDR3 length: 14 amino acids. CDR3 nucleotides: TGTGCCAGCTTAAGGATACAGGGGTGGAATGAGCAGTTCTTC. Its protein product is CASLRIQGWNEQFF.

This clonotype was counted only a few times. CDR3 protein: CASSFSSGRVADTQYF. The CDR3 DNA reads TGTGCCAGCAGCTTCTCCAGCGGGAGGGTCGCAGATACGCAGTATTTT. The chain recombines TRBV7-2 with TRBJ2-3; 10 bases are shared with TRBD2. Germline values: CDR1 SGHTA, CDR2 FQGNSA. The CDR3 length is 16 residues. The J segment lost 4 bases and the V segment lost 3 bases, leaving 7 bases of the junction unmatched.

The chain employs TRBV12-5 and TRBJ2-1; TRBD1 matches at 12 bases. This CDR3 has 18 residues. V lost 6 bases, J lost 0 bases, and 9 bases stayed unmatched. Germline V gene data show CDR1 as LGHNT and CDR2 as FRNRAP. In DNA, the CDR3 is TGTGCTAGTGGGACCGGGACAGGGGGCTGGAGCTCCTACAATGAGCAGTTCTTC. Residues: CASGTGTGGWSSYNEQFF.

Many counts were recorded for this clonotype. This sequence joins TRBV28 and TRBJ2-7; D is unresolved. The CDR3 spans 12 residues. Germline assignment: CDR1 MDHEN and CDR2 SYDVKM. V dropped 3 bases and J dropped 6 bases, with 9 bases sitting between them. The CDR3 DNA reads TGTGCCAGCAGTTTTGGGTCGGGCGAGCAGTACTTC. Amino acids: CASSFGSGEQYF.

At least ten counts were recorded for this clonotype. V and J are TRBV6-9 and TRBJ2-4; D is ambiguous. Trimming took 3 bases from V and 3 from J, leaving 9 bases between them. This CDR3 spans 14 amino acids. CDR1 and CDR2 (germline): MNHGY, SVAAGI. The CDR3 region has the DNA TGTGCCAGCAGTTACATCCGAGGCAAAAACATTCAGTACTTC. Its protein is CASSYIRGKNIQYF.

This clonotype was picked up many times. The chain recombines TRBV5-1 with TRBJ2-2; no reliable D call. The CDR3 totals 11 residues. Germline CDR1 reads SGHRS; CDR2 reads YFSETQ. The V gene lost 4 bases and the J gene lost 8 bases, with 6 bases spanning the gap. CDR3 loop: CASSNGGELFF. The CDR3 DNA is TGCGCCAGCAGCAACGGGGGGGAGCTGTTTTTT. The full variable domain, with the rest looked up from reference TRBV5-1 and TRBJ2-2, is KAGVTQTPRYLIKTRGQQVTLSCSPISGHRSVSWYQQTPGQGLQFLFEYFSETQRNKGNFPGRFSGRQFSNSRSEMNVSTLELGDSALYLCASSNGGELFFGEGSRLTVL.

The chain carries TRBV20-1 and TRBJ2-3, with TRBD2 as a possible D gene (7 bases). The CDR3 extends over 16 amino acids. V lost 2 bases and J 2 bases, leaving 17 bases between the germline ends. In germline, CDR1 is DFQATT, CDR2 SNEGSKA (reference sequence). The CDR3 DNA reads TGCAGTGCTAGATGGGGGGCTAGCGGCTTCACAGATACGCAGTATTTT. Its protein product is CSARWGASGFTDTQYF.

This clonotype was detected many times. The chain combines TRBV5-4 with TRBJ2-2; unclear D gene. Germline CDR1 and CDR2: SGHNT and YYREEE (reference sequence). CDR3 length: 13 amino acids. The germline V and J ends were trimmed by 4 bases and 3 bases, with 7 bases remaining between them. CDR3 sequence: CASSIGHTGELFF. Here the CDR3 DNA reads TGTGCCAGCAGCATAGGGCACACCGGGGAGCTGTTTTTT.

This clonotype was seen only a few times. This chain joins TRBV6-1 and TRBJ2-3; no clear D. CDR1 and CDR2 (germline): MNHNS, SASEGT. The V and J ends lost 0 bases and 0 bases respectively, with 13 bases between them. The CDR3 is 17 amino acids. CDR3 bases: TGTGCCAGCAGTGAAGCGTGGAACTCCAAGAGCACAGATACGCAGTATTTT. It is translated as CASSEAWNSKSTDTQYF.

This clonotype was counted at least ten times. The rearrangement links TRBV20-1 to TRBJ2-7, with 8 bases that match TRBD1. In germline, CDR1 is DFQATT, CDR2 SNEGSKA (reference sequence). The CDR3 totals 12 residues. V trimming: 6 bases; J trimming: 2 bases; junction bases outside the gene matches: 3. As DNA, the CDR3 is TGCAGTGCCGGGACAGGTACCTACGAGCAGTACTTC. As protein: CSAGTGTYEQYF.

J is TRBJ2-2 and V is TRBV20-1; 10 bases agree with TRBD2. The CDR3 contains 15 residues. CDR1 DFQATT and CDR2 SNEGSKA come from the germline V gene (reference sequence). J gave up 3 bases and V 6 bases, and 7 bases lay outside the gene matches. The CDR3 region is CSASPLAGYTGELFF. CDR3 bases: TGCAGTGCCAGCCCACTAGCGGGATACACCGGGGAGCTGTTTTTT.

This clonotype was seen at least ten times. J is TRBJ1-1 and V is TRBV12-3 or TRBV12-4; D is ambiguous. V dropped 2 bases and J dropped 3 bases, with 16 bases sitting between them. This CDR3 spans 16 amino acids. CDR3 amino acids: CASSLPPVTRDTEAFF. The CDR3 DNA reads as TGTGCCAGCAGTTTACCCCCCGTCACGAGAGACACTGAAGCTTTCTTT.

This clonotype turned up a few times. This sequence joins TRBV6-1 and TRBJ2-7; D unclear. CDR3 size: 15 residues. From germline, CDR1 is MNHNS and CDR2 SASEGT. Deletions cut 6 bases from V and 5 bases from J, with 20 bases between. The chain's CDR3 is CASSPTFLSLNEQYF. The CDR3 nucleotides read TGTGCCAGCAGCCCAACGTTTTTATCTTTGAACGAGCAGTACTTC.

The V gene is TRBV29-1, the J gene TRBJ2-3, with 7 bases matching TRBD2. The ends lost 2 bases at V and 5 bases at J; junction bases unmatched: 7. From germline, CDR1 is SQVTM and CDR2 ANQGSEA. CDR3 length equals 14 residues. Written as DNA, the CDR3 is TGCAGCGTTGAAACGGGGGAGGGCCGAGATACGCAGTATTTT. Translating gives CSVETGEGRDTQYF.

The CDR3 loop is CASRETASYGYTF. In DNA form, the CDR3 reads TGTGCCAGCAGAGAGACAGCCTCCTATGGCTACACCTTC. The gene calls are TRBV28 and TRBJ1-2, with a weak D call TRBD1 (5 bases). Deletions cut 6 bases from V and 4 bases from J, with 12 bases between. This CDR3 is built from 13 residues. Germline V lookup: CDR1 MDHEN, CDR2 SYDVKM.

V gene TRBV5-4 combines with J gene TRBJ2-3, with a tentative D call TRBD2 (7 bases). The CDR3 consists of 15 residues. Trimming left V 1 base short and J 8 bases short, with 17 bases between. Looked up from germline, CDR1 is SGHNT and CDR2 is YYREEE (reference sequence). The CDR3: CASSLRPGGQITQYF. CDR3 coding DNA: TGTGCCAGCAGCTTGCGGCCCGGGGGGCAGATTACGCAGTATTTT.

This chain links TRBV7-9 with TRBJ2-1, with D unclear. Germline V gives CDR1 SEHNR, CDR2 FQNEAQ (reference sequence). The CDR3 is 12 residues long. V dropped 3 bases and J dropped 7 bases, with 7 bases sitting between them. CDR3 amino acids: CASSFPANEQFF. CDR3 bases: TGTGCCAGCAGCTTCCCCGCAAATGAGCAGTTCTTC.

The rearrangement joins TRBV30 to TRBJ1-4; D is possibly TRBD1 (5 bases). Germline-derived CDR1 and CDR2 are GTSNPN and SVGIG (reference sequence). The CDR3 spans 18 residues. V was cut by 0 bases and J by 6 bases, with 23 bases left in between. CDR3 loop: CAWSVLSGARLRDEKLFF. For the CDR3, the DNA is TGTGCCTGGAGTGTACTAAGTGGGGCCAGGCTTCGGGATGAAAAACTGTTTTTT.

This clonotype was seen at least ten times. This chain joins TRBV12-5 and TRBJ2-7, with 10 bases fitting TRBD2. CDR1 is LGHNT, CDR2 FRNRAP, per germline. This CDR3 has 16 residues. The trim removed 3 bases at V and 0 bases at J, leaving 5 bases unmatched. The CDR3 nucleotides read TGTGCTAGTGGTTTCAGGACTAGCGGAAACTCCTACGAGCAGTACTTC. As protein: CASGFRTSGNSYEQYF.

Many counts were recorded for this clonotype. This chain links TRBV6-5 with TRBJ2-2, with TRBD2 matching 7 bases. Germline assignment: CDR1 MNHEY and CDR2 SVGAGI. V shed 0 bases and J 1 base; nucleotides not matched to a gene: 8. The CDR3 covers 18 residues. As DNA, the CDR3 is TGTGCCAGCAGTTACTCGACGGGGGGAGCTCAGAACACCGGGGAGCTGTTTTTT. Amino acid sequence: CASSYSTGGAQNTGELFF.

This clonotype was counted ten times or more. The gene calls are TRBV28 and TRBJ2-3; D is perhaps TRBD1 or TRBD2 (5 bases each). This CDR3 comprises 17 residues. Between the trimmed V and J ends, which lost 2 bases and 2 bases, there was a span of 17 bases. Germline V gives CDR1 MDHEN, CDR2 SYDVKM. The CDR3 loop reads CASSLSGLAGNTDTQYF. CDR3 nucleotide sequence: TGTGCCAGCAGTTTAAGCGGTTTGGCAGGGAACACAGATACGCAGTATTTT.

This clonotype was seen a few times. V gene TRBV6-1 combines with J gene TRBJ1-1; TRBD1 agrees at 8 bases. CDR1 is MNHNS, CDR2 SASEGT, per germline. The CDR3 extends over 13 amino acids. V shed 6 bases, J shed 7 bases, and the junction held 7 bases outside the gene matches. The CDR3 sequence is CASSFGQGLEAFF. CDR3 coding DNA: TGTGCCAGCAGCTTCGGACAGGGACTTGAAGCTTTCTTT.

This clonotype came up a few times. The J gene is TRBJ2-1, the V gene TRBV24-1, with 15 bases fitting TRBD2. Germline values: CDR1 KGHDR, CDR2 SFDVKD. Trimming removed 3 bases from V and 11 bases from J; junction bases left unmatched: 4. This CDR3 is built from 15 residues. The CDR3 region has the DNA TGTGCCACCAGTGATCCCGGACTAGCGGGAGGGAAGCAGTTCTTC. Amino acid sequence: CATSDPGLAGGKQFF.

The gene calls are TRBV2 and TRBJ1-4, with a weak D call TRBD1 (6 bases). V lost 6 bases and J lost 0, with 11 bases in between. The germline gives CDR1 SNHLY, CDR2 FYNNEI. CDR3 length: 15 amino acids. CDR3 amino acids: CASRRTAATNEKLFF. The CDR3 coding sequence is TGTGCCAGCAGGAGGACAGCCGCAACTAATGAAAAACTGTTTTTT.